A single sample gave rise to the 22 T cell receptor beta chains below, sequenced in a study of spatial heterogeneity in lung cancer. TCRdb re-called the 5' RACE reads with MiXCR, one entry per CDR3 protein. Among around 20,000 distinct CDR3 sequences listed, 5% to 6% were seen once. The time point: sample taken at primary tumor resection. Which antigens these TCRs recognize remains unknown. General study findings and limits: Tumor mutation count correlated with how many alpha and beta TCRs expanded intratumorally.

Here the sequenced sample was lung tumor tissue, taken at surgery. These receptors were collected from a female donor with early-stage non-small cell lung cancer.

This clonotype was seen many times. This beta chain slipped into a library made for alpha chains as a stray read, so its size is not meaningful. The chain carries TRBV25-1 and TRBJ2-4, with 9 bases matching TRBD1. CDR1 is MGHDK, CDR2 SYGVNS, per germline. V was clipped by 4 bases and J by 5 bases; unmatched bases: 3. This CDR3 spans 14 amino acids. CDR3 sequence reads: CASSGRTGENIQYF. For the CDR3, the DNA is TGTGCCAGCAGTGGTAGGACAGGGGAAAACATTCAGTACTTC.

This clonotype was observed a single time. Since the library was made to target alpha chains, this beta chain is a stray read and its abundance is not meaningful. The chain uses TRBV5-1 and TRBJ2-2, with 9 positions matching TRBD2. Germline V lookup: CDR1 SGHRS, CDR2 YFSETQ. CDR3 length: 14 amino acids. Germline trimming cut 4 bases from V and 6 bases from J; bases unmatched to any gene: 4. CDR3 bases: TGCGCCAGCAGCCTGCGGGAGGGCCCCGGGGAGCTGTTTTTT. Amino acid sequence: CASSLREGPGELFF.

This clonotype was found many times. The library was designed around alpha chains, so this beta chain is a stray read whose abundance carries little weight. V is TRBV10-3 and J is TRBJ1-1; D is possibly TRBD1 (5 bases). The CDR3 totals 16 residues. Between the trimmed V and J ends, which lost 2 bases and 1 base, there was a span of 14 bases. Germline CDR1 and CDR2: ENHRY and SYGVKD. The CDR3 spells CAISERGTGTNTEAFF. The CDR3 bases are TGTGCCATCAGTGAGCGCGGGACGGGAACGAACACTGAAGCTTTCTTT.

This clonotype was seen at least ten times. Since it is a stray read in a library aimed at alpha chains, this beta chain has a size that is not meaningful. The CDR3 region is CSANPGLDHEQFF. CDR3 DNA sequence: TGCAGTGCTAACCCGGGACTAGATCATGAGCAGTTCTTC. The gene calls are TRBV20-1 and TRBJ2-1; 8 bases line up with TRBD2. This CDR3 has 13 amino acids. With 4 bases clipped from V and 8 bases from J, the junction kept 7 bases outside the gene matches. CDR1 DFQATT and CDR2 SNEGSKA come from the germline V gene (reference sequence).

This clonotype was seen many times. This beta chain appears as a stray read in a library generated for alpha chains; its size is not informative. The chain has TRBV9 and TRBJ1-1; a weak D match, TRBD1 (5 bases). Trimming pared 4 bases from V and 7 bases from J, leaving 17 bases between. The CDR3 runs to 14 residues. Germline assignment: CDR1 SGDLS and CDR2 YYNGEE. The CDR3 loop reads CASSPQPGIGEAFF. DNA of the CDR3: TGTGCCAGCAGCCCCCAGCCAGGGATAGGTGAAGCTTTCTTT.

This clonotype was counted only a few times. A library prepared for alpha chains yielded this beta chain as an off-target read; its size is of little meaning. The chain has TRBV6-1 and TRBJ2-1; 9 bases are a match to TRBD2. CDR1 and CDR2 from the germline V gene are MNHNS and SASEGT. The CDR3 loop spans 15 amino acids. Trimming at V came to 6 bases and at J to 4 bases, leaving 7 bases not matched to a gene. CDR3 in DNA: TGTGCCAGCAGGCGGGATAGCGGGAGTTACAATGAGCAGTTCTTC. It codes for CASRRDSGSYNEQFF.

At least ten counts were recorded for this clonotype. Being off target in a library aimed at alpha chains, this beta chain has a size of little meaning. V and J are TRBV7-6 and TRBJ2-2; 8 positions agree with TRBD1. The CDR3 sequence is 16 residues long. V shed 2 bases and J 3 bases; nucleotides not matched to a gene: 5. Germline V gene lookup returns CDR1 SGHVS and CDR2 FNYEAQ. CDR3 coding DNA: TGTGCCAGCAGCTTAATGGGACAGGCGTACACCGGGGAGCTGTTTTTT. Translated: CASSLMGQAYTGELFF.

There are many counts of this clonotype. As an off-target read in a library built for alpha chains, this beta chain has a frequency of little significance. This rearrangement joins TRBV6-1 to TRBJ1-1; D is unresolved. The germline V gene has CDR1 MNHNS and CDR2 SASEGT. The germline V and J ends were trimmed by 3 bases and 3 bases, with 8 bases remaining between them. The CDR3 extends over 13 amino acids. The DNA of the CDR3 is TGTGCCAGCAGTGATAGGCGTGACACTGAAGCTTTCTTT. Its protein is CASSDRRDTEAFF.

In its sample, this clonotype was seen many times. This beta chain appears as a stray read in a library generated for alpha chains; its size is not informative. The chain combines TRBV20-1 with TRBJ2-7; 9 bases are a match to TRBD2. V gave up 3 bases and J gave up 6 bases; unmatched junction bases: 12. The CDR3 loop spans 15 amino acids. Germline values: CDR1 DFQATT, CDR2 SNEGSKA (reference sequence). The CDR3 nucleotides read TGCAGTGCTAGTCGGGCTAGCGGGATTCGCGCCGAGCAGTACTTC. Amino acid sequence: CSASRASGIRAEQYF.

This clonotype was recorded many times. This beta chain is an off-target read within a library intended for alpha chains, so its frequency means little. The V gene is TRBV3-1, the J gene TRBJ1-6, with D perhaps matching TRBD1 (5 bases). Germline V gene sequence: CDR1 LGHDT, CDR2 YNNKEL (reference sequence). The ends were cut back, 1 base at V and 9 bases at J, with 10 bases in the middle. The CDR3 has 14 residues. The CDR3 DNA follows: TGTGCCAGCAGCCAAGTGATGGGGGTTTCACCCCTCCACTTT. Amino acids: CASSQVMGVSPLHF.

Remarks on this clonotype: This beta chain is an unintended read in a library built for alpha chains; its size means little. This chain links TRBV30 with TRBJ2-2, with 10 bases matching TRBD2. This CDR3 is 16 amino acids long. The germline V gene has CDR1 GTSNPN and CDR2 SVGIG (reference sequence). Trimming cost V 4 bases and J 0 bases; bases outside gene matches: 5. This CDR3 reads CAWMVAGGANTGELFF. The CDR3 DNA reads TGTGCCTGGATGGTAGCGGGAGGCGCGAACACCGGGGAGCTGTTTTTT.

In its sample, this clonotype was seen many times. This beta chain is a stray read from a library made for alpha chains; its abundance is not meaningful. This rearrangement joins TRBV3-1 to TRBJ2-3, with TRBD2 matching over 8 bases. The CDR3 contains 13 residues. The J segment lost 5 bases and the V segment lost 2 bases, leaving 0 bases of the junction unmatched. Germline V gives CDR1 LGHDT, CDR2 YNNKEL (reference sequence). DNA for the CDR3: TGTGCCAGCAGCCAACTAGCGGGAGATACGCAGTATTTT. Encoded protein: CASSQLAGDTQYF.

This clonotype has more than one count but fewer than ten. This beta chain is an unintended read in a library built for alpha chains; its size means little. The chain employs TRBV7-2 and TRBJ2-1, with D perhaps assigned TRBD1 or TRBD2 (5 bases each). V gave up 1 base and J gave up 12 bases, with 19 bases separating them. This CDR3 spans 15 amino acids. Germline V gene sequence: CDR1 SGHTA, CDR2 FQGNSA. CDR3 nucleotides: TGTGCCAGCAGCTTAGGGGGGACCAACCCAGTAAGGCAGTTCTTC. This translates into CASSLGGTNPVRQFF.

This clonotype appeared many times. Little can be read into the size of this beta chain, an off-target read in a library designed for alpha chains. The gene calls are TRBV20-1 and TRBJ2-1; the match to TRBD2 covers 13 bases. Trimming cost V 0 bases and J 0 bases; bases outside gene matches: 5. There are 18 residues in the CDR3. Germline V gene sequence: CDR1 DFQATT, CDR2 SNEGSKA (reference sequence). The CDR3 nucleotides are TGCAGTGCTAGAGATCTCGGGACTAGCGGGATCTCCTACAATGAGCAGTTCTTC. Amino acid sequence: CSARDLGTSGISYNEQFF.

In this sample, this clonotype turned up a few times. In a library made to pick up alpha chains, this beta chain is a stray read with a size that means little. The chain uses TRBV6-5 and TRBJ2-3; D uncertain. Germline V gives CDR1 MNHEY, CDR2 SVGAGI. The CDR3 runs 13 residues. The V end was cut by 2 bases, the J end by 0 bases, with 3 bases between. The CDR3 nucleotides read TGTGCCAGCAGTTACACTAGCACAGATACGCAGTATTTT. It codes for CASSYTSTDTQYF.

This clonotype has just a few counts. A library prepared for alpha chains yielded this beta chain as an off-target read; its size is of little meaning. This chain uses TRBV5-1 with TRBJ1-4, with 8 nucleotides matching TRBD1. Unmatched junction bases numbered 6, after V lost 4 bases and J lost 7 bases. The CDR3 sequence is 14 residues long. From germline, CDR1 is SGHRS and CDR2 YFSETQ. CDR3 DNA: TGCGCCAGCAGCCAGGGGACAGGCGGTGAAAAACTGTTTTTT. Its protein is CASSQGTGGEKLFF.

This clonotype was counted many times. Since the library was made to target alpha chains, this beta chain is a stray read and its abundance is not meaningful. The chain couples TRBV29-1 to TRBJ2-7, with 11 bases identical to TRBD2. CDR1 and CDR2 (germline): SQVTM, ANQGSEA. The V gene end was trimmed by 1 base and the J gene end by 4 bases; junction bases not matched to a gene: 0. CDR3 length equals 13 residues. The CDR3 DNA reads TGCAGCGTTGAAGGACTAGCGGGATACGAGCAGTACTTC. Its translation: CSVEGLAGYEQYF.

This clonotype was seen more than once but under ten times. Being off target in a library aimed at alpha chains, this beta chain has a size of little meaning. V gene TRBV25-1 combines with J gene TRBJ1-3, with D possibly being TRBD1 (6 bases). The CDR3 spans 16 residues. V was pared by 4 bases and J by 6 bases, with 19 bases between. Germline V CDR1 and CDR2: MGHDK, SYGVNS. CDR3 bases: TGTGCCAGCAGTGTTTCCTCGGGACATAATCCAAACACCATATATTTT. Translated, it gives CASSVSSGHNPNTIYF.

At least ten counts were recorded for this clonotype. This beta chain slipped into a library made for alpha chains as a stray read, so its size is not meaningful. This chain connects TRBV10-2 to TRBJ2-5, with D hard to call. From germline, CDR1 is WSHSY and CDR2 SAAADI. V was clipped by 2 bases and J by 7 bases, with 14 bases between them. The CDR3 covers 14 residues. CDR3 residues: CASSENGPGGTQYF. CDR3 nucleotide sequence: TGCGCCAGCAGTGAGAATGGACCGGGCGGGACCCAGTACTTC.

In this sample, this clonotype turned up a few times. A library made for alpha chains picked up this beta chain off target, so its size means little. This chain connects TRBV5-1 to TRBJ1-1; TRBD1 aligns across 9 bases. Losses at the gene ends were 4 bases for V and 3 bases for J; bases not matched to a gene: 7. Germline-derived CDR1 and CDR2 are SGHRS and YFSETQ. This CDR3 comprises 15 residues. The CDR3 DNA reads TGCGCCAGCAGCCCGGACAGGGGCGGGTACACTGAAGCTTTCTTT. It yields the protein CASSPDRGGYTEAFF.

A note on this clonotype: Since it is a stray read in a library aimed at alpha chains, this beta chain has a size that is not meaningful. The chain combines TRBV12-3 or TRBV12-4 with TRBJ2-1; D unresolved. The germline V and J ends were trimmed by 7 bases and 5 bases, with 18 bases remaining between them. This CDR3 contains 15 residues. In nucleotides, the CDR3 is TGTGCCAGCACCAACGGTGGAAGCGCGAACAATGAGCAGTTCTTC. It is translated as CASTNGGSANNEQFF.

This clonotype was detected many times. Being off target in a library aimed at alpha chains, this beta chain has a size of little meaning. The chain carries TRBV7-2 and TRBJ2-5; D gene ambiguous. There are 15 residues in the CDR3. The V end lost 8 bases, the J end lost 4 bases, and 20 bases lay between the germline ends. The germline gives CDR1 SGHTA, CDR2 FQGNSA. This chain's CDR3 is CASSPQPRPAETQYF. In DNA form, the CDR3 reads TGTGCCAGCTCCCCCCAGCCACGCCCCGCAGAGACCCAGTACTTC. Full variable domain (remainder filled in from reference TRBV7-2 and TRBJ2-5): GAGVSQSPSNKVTEKGKDVELRCDPISGHTALYWYRQSLGQGLEFLIYFQGNSAPDKSGLPSDRFSAERTGGSVSTLTIQRTQQEDSAVYLCASSPQPRPAETQYFGPGTRLLVL.